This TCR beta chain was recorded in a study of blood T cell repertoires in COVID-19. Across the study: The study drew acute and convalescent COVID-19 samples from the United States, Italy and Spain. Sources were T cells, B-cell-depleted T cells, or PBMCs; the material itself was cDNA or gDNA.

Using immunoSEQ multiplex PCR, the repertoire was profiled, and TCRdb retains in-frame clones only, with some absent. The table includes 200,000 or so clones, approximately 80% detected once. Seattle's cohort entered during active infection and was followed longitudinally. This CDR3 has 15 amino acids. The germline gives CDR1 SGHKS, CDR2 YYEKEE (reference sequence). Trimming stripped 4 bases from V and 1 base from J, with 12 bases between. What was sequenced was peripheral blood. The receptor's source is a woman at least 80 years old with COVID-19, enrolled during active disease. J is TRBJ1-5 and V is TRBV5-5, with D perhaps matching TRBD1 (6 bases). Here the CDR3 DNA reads TGTGCCAGCAGCGAGGGGACACGGAGCAATCAGCCCCAGCATTTT. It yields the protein CASSEGTRSNQPQHF.